Listed below are T cell receptor beta chains from one sample, sequenced in a study of chronic HIV infection and antiretroviral therapy. MiXCR was run by TCRdb on the 5' RACE reads, yielding one entry per CDR3 protein. The sample includes roughly 48,000 distinct CDR3 sequences, about 19% of them seen just once. The sample taken for sequencing was peripheral blood. The receptors originated from an adult who had HIV and had not received antiretroviral therapy, or was an uninfected healthy control (not recorded which). Each CDR3 is given with its conserved first and last residue. A D gene is named only where the DNA matches it firmly. Clone size appears in some rows only: once, few, many, or a class for an expanded clone.

size | D | J | V | CDR3 | DNA
few | TRBD2 | TRBJ2-1 | TRBV11-2 | CASSLDGASGHEQFF | TGTGCCAGCAGCTTAGATGGGGCTAGCGGTCATGAGCAGTTCTTC
few | NA | TRBJ1-2 | TRBV28 | CASSLSGGRGYGYTF | TGTGCCAGCAGTTTAAGCGGGGGGCGCGGCTATGGCTACACCTTC
NA | NA | TRBJ2-4 | TRBV6-2/TRBV6-3 | CASSFGSGTSLF | NA
few | NA | TRBJ2-4 | TRBV3-1 | CASSQGTSVPRSNIQYF | TGTGCCAGCAGCCAAGGGACGAGCGTCCCAAGGAGTAACATTCAGTACTTC
few | TRBD1 | TRBJ2-7 | TRBV5-1 | CASSLIPFAGTGTSYEQYF | TGCGCCAGCAGCTTGATCCCATTTGCCGGGACAGGGACCTCCTACGAGCAGTACTTC
few | NA | TRBJ1-3 | TRBV28 | CASTLQRSGNTIYF | TGTGCCAGCACACTACAGCGCTCTGGAAACACCATATATTTT
NA | TRBD1 | TRBJ2-2 | TRBV28 | CASSLSQGAVGNTGELFF | TGTGCCAGCAGTTTATCCCAGGGGGCAGTAGGGAACACCGGGGAGCTGTTTTTT
NA | TRBD2 | TRBJ2-3 | TRBV2 | CASSEYGDPSGTPRYF | TGTGCCAGCAGTGAATATGGGGACCCTAGCGGGACCCCCCGGTATTTT
NA | NA | TRBJ2-1 | TRBV28 | CASSLISGGRASGPRNEQFF | TGTGCCAGCAGTTTAATATCTGGGGGTCGCGCGTCGGGTCCCCGCAATGAGCAGTTCTTC
few | NA | TRBJ2-1 | TRBV4-1 | CASSQVLAYEQFF | TGCGCCAGCAGCCAAGTACTAGCTTATGAGCAGTTCTTC
few | TRBD1 | TRBJ1-2 | TRBV4-1 | CASSQDLGDRVFF | TGCGCCAGCAGCCAAGATTTAGGGGACAGAGTCTTCTTC
NA | NA | TRBJ2-7 | TRBV18 | CASSPGTSTYEQYF | TGTGCCAGCTCACCGGGGACGTCTACCTACGAGCAGTACTTC
few | NA | TRBJ1-1 | TRBV28 | CASSLENPAEAFF | TGTGCCAGCAGTTTAGAGAATCCGGCTGAAGCTTTCTTT
NA | NA | TRBJ2-1 | TRBV20-1 | CSALERLLVWEQFF | TGCAGTGCCCTCGAAAGACTCCTGGTTTGGGAGCAGTTCTTC
few | NA | TRBJ2-3 | TRBV28 | CASSYRGGAFSTDTQYF | TGTGCCAGCAGCTACAGGGGGGGCGCATTTAGCACAGATACGCAGTATTTT
NA | NA | TRBJ1-2 | TRBV7-6 | CASSPVVGSAAGYTF | TGTGCCAGCAGCCCTGTGGTGGGCAGTGCGGCCGGCTACACCTTC
NA | NA | TRBJ2-1 | TRBV28 | CASSFQEYNEQFF | TGTGCCAGCAGTTTCCAGGAGTACAATGAGCAGTTCTTC
few | NA | TRBJ2-1 | TRBV11-2 | CASSHSGGIDEQFF | TGTGCCAGCAGCCATTCAGGGGGGATTGATGAGCAGTTCTTC
few | NA | TRBJ2-5 | TRBV29-1 | CSVDSQRQETQYF | TGCAGCGTTGATTCCCAGCGACAAGAGACCCAGTACTTC
few | TRBD1 | TRBJ1-6 | TRBV29-1 | CSVKTGGNSPLHF | TGCAGCGTCAAAACAGGGGGTAATTCACCCCTCCACTTT
few | NA | TRBJ1-1 | TRBV11-2 | CASSLERRGRTEAFF | TGTGCCAGCAGCCTAGAGCGCAGGGGACGCACTGAAGCTTTCTTT
NA | NA | TRBJ2-3 | TRBV29-1 | CSALQGDTQYF | TGCAGCGCCCTACAGGGTGATACGCAGTATTTT
NA | TRBD1 | TRBJ2-2 | TRBV29-1 | CSVGWQGAGELFF | TGCAGCGTTGGTTGGCAGGGGGCCGGGGAGCTGTTTTTT
NA | NA | TRBJ2-5 | TRBV5-4 | CASSSLPYETQYF | TGTGCCAGCAGCTCCCTCCCGTACGAGACCCAGTACTTC
few | NA | TRBJ1-2 | TRBV29-1 | CSVEAANYGYTF | TGCAGCGTTGAGGCAGCTAACTATGGCTACACCTTC
NA | NA | TRBJ1-2 | TRBV5-1 | CASSLVLPANYGYTF | TGCGCCAGCAGCTTGGTCCTCCCCGCTAACTATGGCTACACCTTC
NA | NA | TRBJ2-1 | TRBV29-1 | CSVQKLGEQFF | TGCAGCGTTCAAAAACTGGGGGAGCAGTTCTTC
NA | NA | TRBJ2-5 | TRBV7-3 | CASSLETQYF | TGTGCCAGCAGCCTCGAGACCCAGTACTTC
NA | NA | TRBJ2-4 | TRBV24-1 | CATSEGPKNIQYF | TGTGCCACCAGTGAGGGCCCCAAAAACATTCAGTACTTC
many | NA | TRBJ2-1 | TRBV5-1 | CASSLAGRNEQFF | TGCGCCAGCAGCTTGGCGGGACGCAATGAGCAGTTCTTC
NA | NA | TRBJ1-1 | TRBV3-1 | CASSNGPGTEAFF | TGTGCCAGCAGTAACGGGCCGGGGACTGAAGCTTTCTTT